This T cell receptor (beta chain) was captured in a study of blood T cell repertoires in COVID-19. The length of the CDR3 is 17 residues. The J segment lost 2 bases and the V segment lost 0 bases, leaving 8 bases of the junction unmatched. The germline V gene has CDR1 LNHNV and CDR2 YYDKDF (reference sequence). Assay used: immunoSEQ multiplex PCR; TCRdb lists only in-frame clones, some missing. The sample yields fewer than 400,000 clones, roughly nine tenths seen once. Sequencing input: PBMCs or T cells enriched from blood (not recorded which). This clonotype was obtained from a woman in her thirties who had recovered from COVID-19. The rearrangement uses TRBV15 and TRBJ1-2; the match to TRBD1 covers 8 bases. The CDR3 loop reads CATSRDRGQGSNYGYTF. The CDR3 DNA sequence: TGTGCCACCAGCAGAGACCGCGGACAGGGATCAAACTATGGCTACACCTTC.